This is a list of T cell receptor beta chains from one sample in a study of blood T cell repertoires in COVID-19. Sequenced by immunoSEQ multiplex PCR; TCRdb stores in-frame clones only, minus some. The sample carries 95,000 to 100,000 clones, 85% to 95% recorded once. Sequenced sample: peripheral blood. The source is a man aged 50-60 years with active COVID-19. CDR3s leave out the opening cysteine and the closing phenylalanine or tryptophan.

V gene: TRBV4-1; CDR3 protein: ASSQVKGAPSTDTQY
V gene: TRBV30; CDR3 protein: AWSVWASSTGELF
V gene: TRBV6-1; CDR3 protein: ASSEVSLPHPYEQY
V gene: TRBV11-1; CDR3 protein: ASSLQGAGYEQY
V gene: TRBV7-8; CDR3 protein: ASSLAAMRGPQH
V gene: TRBV27; CDR3 protein: ASSPDSPHSYEQY
V gene: TRBV27; CDR3 protein: ASRPLSSGNTIY
V gene: TRBV18; CDR3 protein: ASSPDNRDRADQPQH
V gene: TRBV10-3; CDR3 protein: AITTSGNLNTGELF
V gene: TRBV5-1; CDR3 protein: ASSPRGAHEQY
V gene: TRBV2; CDR3 protein: ASKEASNQPQH
V gene: TRBV12-5; CDR3 protein: ASGLAGSGTGAGYT
V gene: TRBV5-4; CDR3 protein: ASSSRAGGKSGELF
V gene: TRBV5-4; CDR3 protein: ASSLGAEQY
V gene: TRBV3-1/TRBV3-2; CDR3 protein: ASSLGLEAYNEQF
V gene: TRBV7-8; CDR3 protein: ASSLAIAGPSETQY
V gene: TRBV28; CDR3 protein: ASDRTTNTGELF
V gene: TRBV6-6; CDR3 protein: ASSRGLGTDTQY
V gene: TRBV4-2; CDR3 protein: ASSPKGPEALYEQY
V gene: TRBV19; CDR3 protein: ASSIVAREQF
V gene: TRBV12-3/TRBV12-4; CDR3 protein: ASSLSHGDGYT
V gene: TRBV15; CDR3 protein: ATSSYSAGMGLKQY
V gene: TRBV2; CDR3 protein: ASSKDRGADTQY
V gene: TRBV12-2; CDR3 protein: ASRTYPRKGGTSGYEQY
V gene: TRBV5-6; CDR3 protein: ASSLITSSYNEQF
V gene: TRBV7-2; CDR3 protein: ASSFRTGPNEQF
V gene: TRBV28; CDR3 protein: ASSPPSPTGELF
V gene: TRBV12-5; CDR3 protein: ASGLGQGYTEAF
V gene: TRBV7-6; CDR3 protein: ASSFLGQGYNEQF
V gene: TRBV11-2; CDR3 protein: ASSDRTSGRAHYEQY
V gene: TRBV13; CDR3 protein: ASSLGAGTGGGTEAF
V gene: TRBV2; CDR3 protein: ASSEGTGTAGELF
V gene: TRBV5-6; CDR3 protein: ASSFGTRDEQF
V gene: TRBV19; CDR3 protein: ASSKGQRPGELF
V gene: TRBV28; CDR3 protein: ASSQGGQGGTEAF
V gene: TRBV12-3/TRBV12-4; CDR3 protein: ASREGEDEQY
V gene: TRBV28; CDR3 protein: ASNGQGESHEQY
V gene: TRBV10-3; CDR3 protein: AISGTGEQPQH
V gene: TRBV6-5; CDR3 protein: ASSRDRDTEAF
V gene: TRBV20-1; CDR3 protein: SASSDYNEQF
V gene: TRBV5-1; CDR3 protein: ASSLLTAGANEQF
V gene: TRBV5-4; CDR3 protein: ASTVIENTEAF
V gene: TRBV9; CDR3 protein: ASSVNSAQGAIYGYT
V gene: TRBV20-1; CDR3 protein: SASSGYT
V gene: TRBV15; CDR3 protein: ATSRDRGGYEQY